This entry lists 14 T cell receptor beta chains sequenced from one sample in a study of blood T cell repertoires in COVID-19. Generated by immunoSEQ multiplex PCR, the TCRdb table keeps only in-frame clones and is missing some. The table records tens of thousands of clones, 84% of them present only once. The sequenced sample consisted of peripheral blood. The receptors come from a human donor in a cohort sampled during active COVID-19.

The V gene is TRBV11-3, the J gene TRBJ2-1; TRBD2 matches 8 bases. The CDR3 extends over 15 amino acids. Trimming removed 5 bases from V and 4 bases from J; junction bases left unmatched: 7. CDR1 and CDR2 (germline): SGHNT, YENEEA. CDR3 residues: CASSPTGGVYNEQFF. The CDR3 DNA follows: TGTGCCAGCAGCCCGACCGGGGGGGTTTACAATGAGCAGTTCTTC. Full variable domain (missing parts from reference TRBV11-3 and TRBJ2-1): EAGVVQSPRYKIIEKKQPVAFWCNPISGHNTLYWYLQNLGQGPELLIRYENEEAVDDSQLPKDRFSAERLKGVDSTLKIQPAELGDSAVYLCASSPTGGVYNEQFFGPGTRLTVL.

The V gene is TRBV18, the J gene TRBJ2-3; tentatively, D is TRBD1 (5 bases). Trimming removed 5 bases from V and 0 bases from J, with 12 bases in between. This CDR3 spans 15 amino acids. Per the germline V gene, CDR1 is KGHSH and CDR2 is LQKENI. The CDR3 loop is CASSGQGKSTDTQYF. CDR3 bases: TGTGCCAGCTCAGGGCAGGGAAAAAGCACAGATACGCAGTATTTT.

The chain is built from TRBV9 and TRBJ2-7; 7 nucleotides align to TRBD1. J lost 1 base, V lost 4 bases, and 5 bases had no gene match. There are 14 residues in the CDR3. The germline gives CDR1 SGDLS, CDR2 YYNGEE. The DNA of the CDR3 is TGTGCCAGCAGCCTCGGGACAGAGTCCTACGAGCAGTACTTC. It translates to CASSLGTESYEQYF.

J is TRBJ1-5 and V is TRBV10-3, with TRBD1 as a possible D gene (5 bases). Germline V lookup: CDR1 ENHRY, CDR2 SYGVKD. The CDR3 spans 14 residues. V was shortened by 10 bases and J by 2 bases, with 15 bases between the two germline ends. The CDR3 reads CASGGGSGNQPQHF. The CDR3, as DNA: TGTGCCAGCGGTGGGGGGAGCGGCAATCAGCCCCAGCATTTT.

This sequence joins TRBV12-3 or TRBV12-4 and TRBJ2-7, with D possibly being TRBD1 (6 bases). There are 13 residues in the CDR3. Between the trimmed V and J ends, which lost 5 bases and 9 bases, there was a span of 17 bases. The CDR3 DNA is TGTGCCAGCAGTCCCGTTTTGGGACAAAGGCAGTACTTC. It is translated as CASSPVLGQRQYF.

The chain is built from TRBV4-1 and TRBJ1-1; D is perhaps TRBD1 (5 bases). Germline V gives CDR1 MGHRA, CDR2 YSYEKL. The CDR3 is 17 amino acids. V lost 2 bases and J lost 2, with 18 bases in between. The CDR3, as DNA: TGCGCCAGCAGCCAATCCGGGGGACGAAGGAGCAACACTGAAGCTTTCTTT. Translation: CASSQSGGRRSNTEAFF.

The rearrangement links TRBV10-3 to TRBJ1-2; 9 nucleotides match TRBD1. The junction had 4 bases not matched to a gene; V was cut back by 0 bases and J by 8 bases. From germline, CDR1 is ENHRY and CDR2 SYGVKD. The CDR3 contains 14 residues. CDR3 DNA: TGTGCCATCAGTGAGTCGGGGACAGGGCACGGCTACACCTTC. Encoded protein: CAISESGTGHGYTF.

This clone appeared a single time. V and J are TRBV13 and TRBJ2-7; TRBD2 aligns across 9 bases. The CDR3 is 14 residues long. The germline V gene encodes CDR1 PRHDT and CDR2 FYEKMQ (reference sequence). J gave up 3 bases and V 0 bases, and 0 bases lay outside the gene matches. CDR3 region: CASSLGRGGYEQYF. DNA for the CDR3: TGTGCCAGCAGCTTAGGGCGGGGGGGCTACGAGCAGTACTTC.

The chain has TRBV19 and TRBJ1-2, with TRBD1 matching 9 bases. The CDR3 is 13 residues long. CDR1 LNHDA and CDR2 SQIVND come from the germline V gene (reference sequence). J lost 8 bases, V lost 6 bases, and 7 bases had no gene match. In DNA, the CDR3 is TGTGCCAGTAGGCAACAGGGGGCTCACGGCTACACCTTC. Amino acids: CASRQQGAHGYTF.

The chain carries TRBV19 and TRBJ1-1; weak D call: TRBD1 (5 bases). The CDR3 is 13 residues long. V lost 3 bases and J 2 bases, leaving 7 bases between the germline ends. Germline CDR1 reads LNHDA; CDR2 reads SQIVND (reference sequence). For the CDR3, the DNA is TGTGCCAGTAGTATTAGGGGAAACACTGAAGCTTTCTTT. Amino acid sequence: CASSIRGNTEAFF.

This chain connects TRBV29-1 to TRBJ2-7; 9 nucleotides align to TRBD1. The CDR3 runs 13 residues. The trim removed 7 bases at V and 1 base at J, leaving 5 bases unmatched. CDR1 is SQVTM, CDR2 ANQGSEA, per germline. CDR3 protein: CSAVTGGSYEQYF. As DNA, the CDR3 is TGCAGCGCCGTGACAGGGGGTTCCTACGAGCAGTACTTC.

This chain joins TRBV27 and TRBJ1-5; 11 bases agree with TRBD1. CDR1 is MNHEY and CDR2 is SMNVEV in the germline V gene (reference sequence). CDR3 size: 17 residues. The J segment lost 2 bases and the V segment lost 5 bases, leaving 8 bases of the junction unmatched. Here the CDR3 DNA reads TGTGCCAGCAGTAAAGGACAGGGGGCTGGAGGCAATCAGCCCCAGCATTTT. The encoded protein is CASSKGQGAGGNQPQHF.

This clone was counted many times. The chain's CDR3 is CASSESVGTKGYEQYF. CDR3 in DNA: TGTGCCAGCAGTGAATCGGTAGGGACAAAAGGGTACGAGCAGTACTTC. The rearrangement links TRBV25-1 to TRBJ2-7; D might be TRBD1 (6 bases). Germline V gives CDR1 MGHDK, CDR2 SYGVNS. There are 16 residues in the CDR3. Trimming pared 1 base from V and 4 bases from J, leaving 17 bases between.

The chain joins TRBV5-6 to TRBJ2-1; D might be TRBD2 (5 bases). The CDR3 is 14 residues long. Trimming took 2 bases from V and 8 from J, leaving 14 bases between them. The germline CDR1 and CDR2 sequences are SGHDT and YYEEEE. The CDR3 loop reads CASSLKPTEDEQFF. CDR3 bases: TGTGCCAGCAGCTTAAAACCGACGGAGGATGAGCAGTTCTTC.